The 22 T cell receptor beta chains below were found in one sample sequenced in a study of cytomegalovirus exposure and HLA in healthy donors. The study ran its PCR with 60 Vbeta and 13 Jbeta primers. Sequenced by immunoSEQ multiplex PCR; TCRdb stores in-frame clones only, minus some. The sample carries roughly 100,000 clones, 65% to 80% recorded once. The sample consisted of PBMCs. Receptors originate from a male donor in good health and CMV-seronegative.

This clone was detected a few times. The V and J genes are TRBV6-5 and TRBJ1-6; 11 bases fit TRBD1. Germline values: CDR1 MNHEY, CDR2 SVGAGI. The CDR3 length is 13 residues. V was pared by 10 bases and J by 11 bases, with 7 bases of the junction left unmatched. The CDR3 region is CATTSGQGAPLHF. CDR3 nucleotide sequence: TGTGCCACCACCTCGGGACAGGGGGCACCCCTCCACTTT.

Details on this clone: The junction departs from germline at one end; a sequencing error may be responsible. The chain recombines TRBV7-7 with TRBJ2-1; 11 bases are a match to TRBD2. Per the germline V gene, CDR1 is SSHAT and CDR2 is FNYEAQ (reference sequence). This CDR3 contains 16 residues. CDR3 coding DNA: TGTGCTAGCAGCTTAGGAGCCGGACTAGCGGGTAATGAGCAGTTCTTC. Translation gives CASSLGAGLAGNEQFF.

J is TRBJ2-1 and V is TRBV7-3; 12 bases map to TRBD2. The CDR3 is 17 residues long. V shed 4 bases, J shed 4 bases, and the junction held 8 bases outside the gene matches. Germline V gives CDR1 SGHTA, CDR2 FQGTGA. The CDR3 reads CASSSPPTSGRYNEQFF. CDR3 bases: TGTGCCAGCAGCTCCCCTCCGACTAGCGGGAGATACAATGAGCAGTTCTTC.

The table lists this clone with a few counts. V usage is TRBV9 and J usage is TRBJ1-2; the D gene is possibly TRBD1 (5 bases). Between the trimmed V and J ends, which lost 7 bases and 3 bases, there was a span of 19 bases. Per germline, CDR1 SGDLS and CDR2 YYNGEE. The CDR3 loop spans 15 amino acids. This chain's CDR3 is CASPLPGLAYYGYTF. The DNA for the CDR3 is TGTGCCAGCCCACTTCCGGGACTAGCGTACTATGGCTACACCTTC.

The CDR3 reads CAISQLTIPHGLGQETQYF. The CDR3 DNA sequence: TGTGCCATCAGTCAACTTACCATACCACACGGACTAGGTCAAGAGACCCAGTACTTC. The chain recombines TRBV10-3 with TRBJ2-5; 7 bases are a match to TRBD2. CDR1 is ENHRY, CDR2 SYGVKD, per germline. The CDR3 runs to 19 residues. The J segment lost 2 bases and the V segment lost 5 bases, leaving 20 bases of the junction unmatched.

The chain has TRBV12-5 and TRBJ1-1; 8 bases fit TRBD1. This CDR3 contains 16 residues. Looked up from germline, CDR1 is LGHNT and CDR2 is FRNRAP. V was clipped by 0 bases and J by 0 bases; unmatched bases: 3. The DNA for the CDR3 is TGTGCTAGTGGTTTGGTACCAGGGGGCCTGAACACTGAAGCTTTCTTT. Translating it yields CASGLVPGGLNTEAFF.

The rearrangement uses TRBV27 and TRBJ2-7; TRBD1 matches at 10 bases. CDR1 MNHEY and CDR2 SMNVEV come from the germline V gene (reference sequence). The CDR3 covers 17 residues. V lost 5 bases to trimming and J lost 4 bases; unmatched junction nucleotides: 14. CDR3 nucleotide sequence: TGTGCCAGCAGTCGTCGACAGGGGGCTACCGTCGGGTACGAGCAGTACTTC. It yields the protein CASSRRQGATVGYEQYF.

The rearrangement joins TRBV9 to TRBJ1-3; 11 nucleotides align to TRBD1. With 1 base clipped from V and 1 base from J, the junction kept 7 bases outside the gene matches. CDR1 and CDR2 (germline): SGDLS, YYNGEE. The CDR3 has 18 amino acids. The CDR3 loop reads CASSVSGTGGLSGNTIYF. CDR3 sequence (DNA): TGTGCCAGCAGCGTATCTGGGACAGGGGGGCTATCTGGAAACACCATATATTTT.

This rearrangement joins TRBV19 to TRBJ2-5; 9 bases match TRBD1. Trimming cost V 4 bases and J 1 base; bases outside gene matches: 1. The CDR3 is 14 residues long. CDR1 LNHDA and CDR2 SQIVND come from the germline V gene (reference sequence). CDR3: CASSRTGVQETQYF. CDR3 nucleotide sequence: TGTGCCAGTAGTAGGACAGGGGTCCAAGAGACCCAGTACTTC.

This clone has a single count. This rearrangement joins TRBV30 to TRBJ1-6; D not resolved. Trimming removed 2 bases from V and 12 bases from J, with 14 bases in between. Germline V gene sequence: CDR1 GTSNPN, CDR2 SVGIG (reference sequence). This CDR3 spans 13 amino acids. The CDR3 coding sequence is TGTGCCTGGAGTCCTCGGGAGGGTCTACCCCTCCACTTT. Protein sequence: CAWSPREGLPLHF. Using reference TRBV30 and TRBJ1-6 for the parts outside the CDR3, the full variable domain is SQTIHQWPATLVQPVGSPLSLECTVEGTSNPNLYWYRQAAGRGLQLLFYSVGIGQISSEVPQNLSASRPQDRQFILSSKKLLLSDSGFYLCAWSPREGLPLHFGNGTRLTVT.

The chain employs TRBV21-1 and TRBJ2-7; TRBD1, as called in the table, went unchecked against the DNA. TRBV21-1 is classified as a pseudogene. This CDR3 contains 17 residues. Here the CDR3 DNA reads TGTGCCAGCACCCAGGGATCGGGACAGGGCTGCTCCTACGAGCAGTACTTC. Its translation: CASTQGSGQGCSYEQYF.

The chain recombines TRBV7-2 with TRBJ2-4, with D possibly matching TRBD1 (5 bases). The CDR3 spans 14 residues. Germline-derived CDR1 and CDR2 are SGHTA and FQGNSA. Trimming took 0 bases from V and 8 from J, leaving 11 bases between them. In DNA form, the CDR3 reads TGTGCCAGCAGCTTAGCCCAGGGTTTTGACATTCAGTACTTC. This gives the protein CASSLAQGFDIQYF.

J is TRBJ1-6 and V is TRBV6-4; 9 nucleotides agree with TRBD1. Trimming took 6 bases from V and 6 from J; bases not matched to a gene: 9. Germline CDR1 reads MRHNA; CDR2 reads SNTAGT. The CDR3 covers 16 residues. For the CDR3, the DNA is TGTGCCAGCAGCCTAAACCCGGACAGGGGTAATTCACCCCTCCACTTT. This sequence encodes CASSLNPDRGNSPLHF.

This clone came up a few times. The rearrangement uses TRBV7-2 and TRBJ2-2, with 7 positions matching TRBD2. V gave up 2 bases and J gave up 4 bases; unmatched junction bases: 7. This CDR3 is built from 16 residues. Germline V CDR1 and CDR2: SGHTA, FQGNSA. The CDR3 coding sequence is TGTGCCAGCAGCTTATTCGCGGGAGTAAGCACCGGGGAGCTGTTTTTT. The encoded protein is CASSLFAGVSTGELFF.

V and J are TRBV10-3 and TRBJ2-7; no clear D. This CDR3 has 15 amino acids. Trimming removed 2 bases at V and 1 base at J, with 12 bases between. Germline V gives CDR1 ENHRY, CDR2 SYGVKD. The CDR3: CAISEQTSASYEQYF. The CDR3 region has the DNA TGTGCCATCAGTGAGCAGACATCGGCATCCTACGAGCAGTACTTC.

This chain links TRBV7-9 with TRBJ2-1; 15 bases map to TRBD2. Germline V gene data show CDR1 as SEHNR and CDR2 as FQNEAQ (reference sequence). V was clipped by 5 bases and J by 1 base; unmatched bases: 9. CDR3 length equals 19 residues. CDR3 bases: TGTGCCAGCAGCCCAAGGACTAGCGGGAGGGCTGAGTCCTACAATGAGCAGTTCTTC. This translates into CASSPRTSGRAESYNEQFF.

The chain uses TRBV5-6 and TRBJ2-5; 7 bases fit TRBD1. The J call is uncertain, as TRBJ2-7 better fits the DNA end. CDR3 length equals 14 residues. The V gene's germline CDR1 is SGHDT and CDR2 YYEEEE. CDR3 nucleotide sequence: TGTGCCAGCAGCTTGTTACAGGGGACCTACGAGCAGTACTTC. Protein product: CASSLLQGTYEQYF.

This chain links TRBV7-2 with TRBJ2-7; tentatively, D is TRBD2 (6 bases). Trimming shortened V by 5 bases and J by 2 bases, and 13 bases separated the two germline ends. Germline loops: CDR1 SGHTA, CDR2 FQGNSA. The CDR3 is made up of 14 amino acids. The DNA of the CDR3 is TGTGCCAGCAGCCCCAACGGAGGGCCCTACGAGCAGTACTTC. It encodes CASSPNGGPYEQYF.

The V and J genes are TRBV10-3 and TRBJ1-5; TRBD1 matches 7 bases. CDR1 and CDR2 from the germline V gene are ENHRY and SYGVKD. The CDR3 contains 13 residues. V was pared by 9 bases and J by 4 bases, with 6 bases of the junction left unmatched. Here the CDR3 DNA reads TGTGCCATACAGGGGACGCTGAATCAGCCCCAGCATTTT. As protein: CAIQGTLNQPQHF.

The CDR3: CASSAPAGPYEQYF. CDR3 sequence (DNA): TGTGCCAGCAGCGCGCCTGCGGGGCCCTACGAGCAGTACTTC. This chain links TRBV7-9 with TRBJ2-7; tentative D call: TRBD2 (6 bases). This CDR3 contains 14 residues. CDR1 and CDR2 from the germline V gene are SEHNR and FQNEAQ (reference sequence). The V end lost 5 bases, the J end lost 2 bases, and 13 bases lay between the germline ends.

V gene TRBV27 combines with J gene TRBJ2-2, with TRBD2 matching 10 bases. This CDR3 region has 17 residues. After removal of 2 bases from V and 6 bases from J, the junction contained 9 bases not matched to a gene. Germline-derived CDR1 and CDR2 are MNHEY and SMNVEV (reference sequence). The CDR3 region is CASSLLAGDWDPGELFF. CDR3 coding DNA: TGTGCCAGCAGTTTACTAGCGGGAGACTGGGACCCCGGGGAGCTGTTTTTT.

This clone was observed a few times. This chain connects TRBV6-4 to TRBJ2-2; 7 nucleotides agree with TRBD2. V shed 6 bases and J 4 bases; nucleotides not matched to a gene: 5. Germline V CDR1 and CDR2: MRHNA, SNTAGT. The CDR3 contains 14 residues. The chain's CDR3 is CASSREVGTGELFF. In nucleotides, the CDR3 is TGTGCCAGCAGCCGGGAGGTGGGCACCGGGGAGCTGTTTTTT.